What follows are 2 T cell receptor beta chains derived from one specimen sequenced in a study of CD8+ T cells in alopecia areata. The authors extracted RNA and reverse transcribed it into cDNA as the sequencing template. Generated by immunoSEQ multiplex PCR, the TCRdb table keeps only in-frame clones and is missing some. This sample has hundreds of thousands of clones, with roughly 69% found just once. The source material was CD4+ T cells sorted from blood, sampled at week 0. These receptors came from a human donor with alopecia areata.

The chain employs TRBV5-1 and TRBJ2-1, with 12 nucleotides matching TRBD1. Per germline, CDR1 SGHRS and CDR2 YFSETQ. There are 14 residues in the CDR3. J gave up 9 bases and V 8 bases, and 9 bases lay outside the gene matches. CDR3 coding DNA: TGCGCCAGTTCCCGGGGACAGGGGGCGGTTGAGCAGTTCTTC. It codes for CASSRGQGAVEQFF.

This clone was detected a few times. V is TRBV19 and J is TRBJ1-2; D remains ambiguous. The germline V and J ends were trimmed by 0 bases and 7 bases, with 3 bases remaining between them. The CDR3 runs to 11 residues. The germline V gene has CDR1 LNHDA and CDR2 SQIVND (reference sequence). Written as DNA, the CDR3 is TGTGCCAGTAGTATAGATCTTGGCTACACCTTC. Translated, it gives CASSIDLGYTF.